This T cell receptor (beta chain) derives from a study of cytomegalovirus exposure and HLA in healthy donors. Study-wide results and limits: It was confirmed in vitro that three of the CMV-associated chains were specific for CMV antigens. In a later analysis, an Asian-associated ancestry cluster reportedly showed fewer N-insertions than the roughly 690-donor mean.

In germline, CDR1 is MNHNS, CDR2 SASEGT. Trimming took off 7 bases at V and 1 base at J, with 11 bases between the two ends. The CDR3 is made up of 13 amino acids. PCR was performed using 60 Vbeta and 13 Jbeta primers. Assay used: immunoSEQ multiplex PCR; TCRdb lists only in-frame clones, some missing. The repertoire holds some 200,000 clones, with 79% as singletons. Comment on this clone: Its antigen remains unknown.

Sequenced sample: PBMCs. The J gene is TRBJ2-7, the V gene TRBV6-1; D is unresolved. The receptor comes from a girl aged 5-17 years in good health and CMV-seropositive. The CDR3 protein is CASNGQASYEQYF. For the CDR3, the DNA is TGTGCCAGCAATGGGCAGGCTTCCTACGAGCAGTACTTC.